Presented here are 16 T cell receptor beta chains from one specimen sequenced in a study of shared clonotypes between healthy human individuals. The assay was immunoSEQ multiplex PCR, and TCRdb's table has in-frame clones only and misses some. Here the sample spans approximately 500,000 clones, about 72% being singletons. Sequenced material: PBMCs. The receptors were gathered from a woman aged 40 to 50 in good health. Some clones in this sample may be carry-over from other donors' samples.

Here the CDR3 reads CAWSPGLAGTSEQFF. In DNA form, the CDR3 reads TGTGCCTGGAGTCCTGGACTAGCGGGAACCAGTGAGCAGTTCTTC. The J gene is TRBJ2-1, the V gene TRBV30; 12 positions agree with TRBD2. V was pared by 2 bases and J by 9 bases, with 8 bases of the junction left unmatched. The CDR3 is 15 residues long. Germline V lookup: CDR1 GTSNPN, CDR2 SVGIG (reference sequence).

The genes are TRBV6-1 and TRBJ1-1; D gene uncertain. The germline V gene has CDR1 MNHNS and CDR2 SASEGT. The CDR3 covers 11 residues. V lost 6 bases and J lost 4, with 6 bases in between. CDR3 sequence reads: CASSFGTEAFF. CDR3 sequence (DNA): TGTGCCAGCAGCTTTGGCACTGAAGCTTTCTTT.

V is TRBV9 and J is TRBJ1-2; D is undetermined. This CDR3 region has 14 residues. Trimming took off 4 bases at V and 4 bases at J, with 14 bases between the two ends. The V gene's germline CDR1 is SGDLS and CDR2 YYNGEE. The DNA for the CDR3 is TGTGCCAGCAGCCAGTCCGCTCCGAGCTATGGCTACACCTTC. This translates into CASSQSAPSYGYTF.

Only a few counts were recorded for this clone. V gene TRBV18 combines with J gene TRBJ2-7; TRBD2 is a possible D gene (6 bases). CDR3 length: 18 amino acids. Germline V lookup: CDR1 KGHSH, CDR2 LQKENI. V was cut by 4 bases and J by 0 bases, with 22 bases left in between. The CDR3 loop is CASSRGTYIFGGSYEQYF. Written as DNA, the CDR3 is TGTGCCAGCTCACGCGGGACGTATATCTTCGGAGGCTCCTACGAGCAGTACTTC.

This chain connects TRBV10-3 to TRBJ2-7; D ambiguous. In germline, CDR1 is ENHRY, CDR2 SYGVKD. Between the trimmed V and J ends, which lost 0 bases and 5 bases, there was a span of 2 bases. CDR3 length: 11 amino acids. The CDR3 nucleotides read TGTGCCATCAGTGAGTCCCACGAGCAGTACTTC. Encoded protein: CAISESHEQYF.

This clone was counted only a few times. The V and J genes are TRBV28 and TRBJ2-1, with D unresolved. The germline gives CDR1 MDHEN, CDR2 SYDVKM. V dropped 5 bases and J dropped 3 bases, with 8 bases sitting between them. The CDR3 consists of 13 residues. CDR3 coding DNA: TGTGCCAGCAGTACCGGGTACTACAATGAGCAGTTCTTC. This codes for CASSTGYYNEQFF. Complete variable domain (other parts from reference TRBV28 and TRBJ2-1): DVKVTQSSRYLVKRTGEKVFLECVQDMDHENMFWYRQDPGLGLRLIYFSYDVKMKEKGDIPEGYSVSREKKERFSLILESASTNQTSMYLCASSTGYYNEQFFGPGTRLTVL.

The CDR3 here is CASSQGVGSYNEQFF. In nucleotides, the CDR3 is TGCGCCAGCAGCCAAGGCGTTGGCTCCTACAATGAGCAGTTCTTC. This chain connects TRBV4-3 to TRBJ2-1, with D unclear. Trimming shortened V by 1 base and J by 0 bases, and 7 bases separated the two germline ends. From germline, CDR1 is LGHNA and CDR2 YSLEER. CDR3 length: 15 amino acids.

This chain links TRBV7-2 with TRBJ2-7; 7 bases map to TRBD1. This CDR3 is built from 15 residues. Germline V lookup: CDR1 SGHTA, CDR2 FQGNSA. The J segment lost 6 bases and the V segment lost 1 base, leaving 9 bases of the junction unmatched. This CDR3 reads CASSLGGAGGREQYF. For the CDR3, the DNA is TGTGCCAGCAGCTTAGGAGGGGCAGGGGGTCGCGAGCAGTACTTC.

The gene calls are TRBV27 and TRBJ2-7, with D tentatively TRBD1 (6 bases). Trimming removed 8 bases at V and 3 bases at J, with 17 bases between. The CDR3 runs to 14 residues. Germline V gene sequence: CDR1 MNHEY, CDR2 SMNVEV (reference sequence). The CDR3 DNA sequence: TGTGCCAGCCCTCACAGGGACAAGGACTACGAGCAGTACTTC. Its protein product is CASPHRDKDYEQYF.

In DNA form, the CDR3 reads TGTGCCAGCAGTTTAATGACTAGCAGGGGGCAGTTCTTC. Translating it yields CASSLMTSRGQFF. This chain joins TRBV28 and TRBJ2-1; possibly TRBD2 for D (7 bases). V lost 2 bases and J lost 12, with 14 bases in between. The CDR3 totals 13 residues. Looked up from germline, CDR1 is MDHEN and CDR2 is SYDVKM.

CDR3 in DNA: TGTGCCAGCAGAAATCCCACGGGAGGCACCGGGGAGCTGTTTTTT. As protein: CASRNPTGGTGELFF. The chain links TRBV13 to TRBJ2-2, with 7 bases that match TRBD2. This CDR3 has 15 amino acids. Germline V gene data show CDR1 as PRHDT and CDR2 as FYEKMQ (reference sequence). J lost 4 bases, V lost 6 bases, and 8 bases had no gene match.

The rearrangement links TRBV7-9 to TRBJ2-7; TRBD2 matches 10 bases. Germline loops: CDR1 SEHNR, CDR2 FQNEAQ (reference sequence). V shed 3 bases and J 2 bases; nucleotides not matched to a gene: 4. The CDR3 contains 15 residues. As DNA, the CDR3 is TGTGCCAGCAGCTTTTGGACTAGCGGAGCCTACGAGCAGTACTTC. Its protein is CASSFWTSGAYEQYF.

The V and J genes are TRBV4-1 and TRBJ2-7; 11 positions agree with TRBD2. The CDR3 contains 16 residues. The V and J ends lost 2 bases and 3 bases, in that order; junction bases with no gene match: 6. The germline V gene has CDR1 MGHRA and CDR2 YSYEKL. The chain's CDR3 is CASSQPIAGGNYEQYF. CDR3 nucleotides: TGCGCCAGCAGCCAACCTATAGCGGGAGGGAACTACGAGCAGTACTTC.

CDR3 coding DNA: TGTGCCAGCAGTTCACAGGGAGGGGGCAATCAGCCCCAGCATTTT. As protein: CASSSQGGGNQPQHF. The genes are TRBV27 and TRBJ1-5; possible D gene TRBD1, 6 bases. V lost 4 bases and J lost 2, with 12 bases in between. CDR1 is MNHEY, CDR2 SMNVEV, per germline (reference sequence). CDR3 length: 15 amino acids.

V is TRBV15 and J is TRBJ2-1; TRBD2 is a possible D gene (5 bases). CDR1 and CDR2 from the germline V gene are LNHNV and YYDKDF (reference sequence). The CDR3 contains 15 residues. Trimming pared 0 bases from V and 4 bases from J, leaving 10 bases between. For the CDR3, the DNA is TGTGCCACCAGCAGAGAGTATAGCGCTTACAATGAGCAGTTCTTC. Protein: CATSREYSAYNEQFF.

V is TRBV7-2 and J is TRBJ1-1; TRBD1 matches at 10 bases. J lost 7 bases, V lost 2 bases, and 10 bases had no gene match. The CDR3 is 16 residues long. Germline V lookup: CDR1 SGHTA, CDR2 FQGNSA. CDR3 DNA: TGTGCCAGCAGCTTAAACCCCTTCCGGGACAGGGGTGAAGCTTTCTTT. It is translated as CASSLNPFRDRGEAFF.